This T cell receptor beta chain was obtained from a study of OX40 agonist ivuxolimab in advanced cancers. Study-wide background: Ivuxolimab was administered intravenously to patients at 0.01 to 10 mg/kg every 2 weeks.

Study-wide results and limits: The study found that CD8+ T cells averaged more expanded clones than CD4+.

Comment on this clone: Its specificity is unknown.

Method: immunoSEQ multiplex PCR; TCRdb's copy keeps in-frame clones and lacks some. The sample yields under 20,000 clones, approximately 80% seen once. V was clipped by 1 base and J by 9 bases, with 8 bases between them. Germline loops: CDR1 SGDLS, CDR2 YYNGEE. The CDR3 is 12 residues long. The receptor was isolated from an adult with an advanced solid tumor such as melanoma, head and neck, liver or kidney cancer. Sequencing used CD4+ or CD8+ T cells sorted from blood, obtained in a trial of the OX40 agonist ivuxolimab. The chain joins TRBV9 to TRBJ2-1; D gene unclear. The CDR3 spells CASSVLRGEQFF. The CDR3 region has the DNA TGTGCCAGCAGCGTATTGAGAGGTGAGCAGTTCTTC.